Listed below are T cell receptor beta chains from one sample, sequenced in a study of control samples from healthy donors and cancer patients. Clones were sequenced by immunoSEQ multiplex PCR, and TCRdb holds only the in-frame ones, with some missing. This sample has some 210,000 clones; 91% occur once, and the top ten carry approximately 2%. Input material: blood. Receptors were obtained from a man younger than 40 in good health. Each CDR3 is given with its conserved first and last residue. The D gene is left open where the match is weak. Clone size appears in some rows only: once, few, many, or a class for an expanded clone.

>.|TRBJ1-5|TRBV7-3|TRBD1
TGTGCCAGCAGCTTAACCGGACAGGGCAATCAGCCCCAGCATTTT
CASSLTGQGNQPQHF
>.|TRBJ1-5|TRBV6-5|TRBD1
TGTGCCAGCAGTACCGGACAGGCTTTCGATCAGCCCCAGCATTTT
CASSTGQAFDQPQHF
>once|TRBJ2-1|TRBV7-3|TRBD2
TGTGCCAGCAGCCTTTATAGACGGGGGGATTACAATGAGCAGTTCTTC
CASSLYRRGDYNEQFF
>.|TRBJ2-1|TRBV6-6|TRBD2
TGTGCCAGCAGTCGGACTAGCGGGGTGTACAATGAGCAGTTCTTC
CASSRTSGVYNEQFF
>.|TRBJ1-2|TRBV9|TRBD1
TGTGCCAGCAGCTCCTCGGGACAGGGGTATGGCTACACCTTC
CASSSSGQGYGYTF
>.|TRBJ2-3|TRBV19|.
TGTGCCAGTAGGACCCCTGGAAGGGGGGCCAAAGATACGCAGTATTTT
CASRTPGRGAKDTQYF
>.|TRBJ2-7|TRBV5-1|.
TGCGCCAGCAGCTTGGACAGAACCTACGAGCAGTACTTC
CASSLDRTYEQYF
>.|TRBJ2-2|TRBV12-3/TRBV12-4|.
TGTGCCAGCAGGGTGATGGTCACCGGGGAGCTGTTTTTT
CASRVMVTGELFF
>.|TRBJ1-2|TRBV24-1|.
TGTGCCACCAGTGGATCAACGGACAGCCCGGGGGGCTACACCTTC
CATSGSTDSPGGYTF
>.|TRBJ1-2|TRBV19|TRBD1
TGTGCTGTTGGGACAGGGGGAAGAAGGCCTTATGGCTACACCTTC
CAVGTGGRRPYGYTF
>.|TRBJ2-1|TRBV2|.
TGTGCCAGCAGTAGGGGGGGATCCTACAATGAGCAGTTCTTC
CASSRGGSYNEQFF
>.|TRBJ1-6|TRBV3-1/TRBV3-2|TRBD1
TGTGCCAGCAGCCCCGACCCCGGGACAGGGTCCTCACCCCTCCACTTT
CASSPDPGTGSSPLHF
>.|TRBJ1-1|TRBV11-3|.
TGTGCCAGCAGCCCTACATCGAACACTGAAGCTTTCTTT
CASSPTSNTEAFF
>.|TRBJ2-2|TRBV30|TRBD2
TGTGCCTCCCGGCGGGGGACCGGGGAGCTGTTTTTT
CASRRGTGELFF
>.|TRBJ2-7|TRBV10-2|.
TGCGCCAGCAGTGAGTCGAGGCAGGTCTCCTACGAGCAGTACTTC
CASSESRQVSYEQYF
>once|TRBJ2-7|TRBV29-1|TRBD1
TGCAGCGTTGAAGAGACCAGGGGGTACGAGCAGTACTTC
CSVEETRGYEQYF
>.|TRBJ1-4|TRBV29-1|.
TGCAGCGTTGAAGACAGGTTTACAACTAATGAAAAACTGTTTTTT
CSVEDRFTTNEKLFF
>.|TRBJ2-3|TRBV11-2|TRBD2
TGTGCCAGCAGCTTAGGACTAGCGGGGGTCCTTCGGGGAGATACGCAGTATTTT
CASSLGLAGVLRGDTQYF